This TCR beta chain came from a study of T cell responses to AZD1222 COVID-19 vaccine. Some clones are missing from TCRdb's copy, which holds only in-frame ones; the method was immunoSEQ multiplex PCR. The sample has roughly 140,000 clones, approximately 85% seen once. This CDR3 spans 15 amino acids. Germline values: CDR1 DFQATT, CDR2 SNEGSKA (reference sequence). Trimming stripped 3 bases from V and 4 bases from J, with 13 bases between. Points from the study as a whole: Only five or six individuals given AZD1222 were seropositive at baseline. Clonal diversity was possibly underestimated; the donors were predominantly white British and more often female. Regions 160-218 and 743-854 dominated among vaccine-associated CD4 TCRs spanning spike.

On this clone itself: Its specificity is unknown.

Sequencing was performed on peripheral blood, taken on day 0 of MenACWY control vaccination. The clonotype comes from an adult in good health. The rearrangement uses TRBV20-1 and TRBJ2-6; D may be TRBD1 (5 bases). Written as DNA, the CDR3 is TGCAGTGCTAGTGGTGGGGCGCCCGGGGCCAACGTCCTGACTTTC. Protein product: CSASGGAPGANVLTF.